This T cell receptor beta chain was sequenced in a study of response to subunit inactivated influenza vaccine (dated by TCRdb to 2016 to 2019). As for the study more broadly: To follow how T cells responded to a trivalent subunit inactivated influenza vaccine, the researchers relied on deep quantitative profiling of the T cell receptor repertoire. On the study overall, not on this receptor specifically: It was suggested by the authors that each seasonal influenza vaccination may recruit only a limited number of new T cells.

As for this clonotype: Its cognate antigen has yet to be identified. Per-base quality was not reported, and no clone a single base away is much larger than it.

This sample's time point label indicates: approximately 47 days after influenza vaccine administration. The library was produced with RT-PCR. TCRdb shows the sequencer as Illumina HiSeq 2500. TCRdb took the public reads, trimmed them with fastp at Q25, ran MiXCR for clone calling and kept in-frame beta chains. Each entry is one CDR3 protein sequence, shown with its most common DNA and genes. This sample gives some 500,000 distinct CDR3 sequences in total; under 15% of them show up just once. Around 13% of the sample comes from the top ten. According to the germline V gene, CDR1 reads KGHDR and CDR2 reads SFDVKD. The CDR3 sequence holds 13 residues, the cysteine and phenylalanine included. Only the CDR3 portion is preserved as DNA: 39 bases, with reading frame beginning at the first base. Germline trimming: 9 bases from V, 3 bases from J; junction bases outside gene matches: 4.

The specimen comprised PBMCs from blood, sampled roughly 6 weeks after vaccination. This chain is built from TRBV24-1 and TRBJ2-1, with 7 central nucleotides matching TRBD1. This sequence was found in a man aged 45 to 65 who received an inactivated influenza vaccine. Donor details come from another sample of the same person, matched by shared clones. The encoded CDR3 is CATEGAVYNEQFF. The nucleotides are TGTGCCACCGAGGGGGCGGTCTACAATGAGCAGTTCTTC.